The 9 T cell receptor beta chains below were found in one sample sequenced in a study of cytomegalovirus exposure and HLA in healthy donors (dated by TCRdb to 2016 to 2017). Libraries were built with the immunoSEQ multiplex PCR assay. A mixture of 60 forward primers for TCR Vbeta segments and 13 reverse primers for TCR Jbeta segments was used in the multiplex PCR. TCRdb took over this immuneACCESS table, retaining in-frame rearrangements with V and J assigned. Such tables are incomplete; in checked studies, under half of the missing clones stem from an unresolved V gene, and the remainder is unexplained. The table for this sample lists hundreds of thousands of clones; around 65% of them were counted only once. The ten largest clones capture around 2% of the sample. The specimen was PBMCs. These TCRs come from a female donor in good health and CMV-seronegative.

The V call is TRBV5-1, the J call TRBJ1-1, with unresolved D. V was trimmed by 4 bases and J by 0 bases, leaving 19 bases between them. The CDR3 has 17 residues. Germline assignment: CDR1 SGHRS and CDR2 YFSETQ. CDR3 sequence: CASSPYAAMTMNTEAFF. As DNA, the CDR3 is TGCGCCAGCAGCCCTTATGCGGCAATGACTATGAACACTGAAGCTTTCTTT.

V and J are TRBV11-2 and TRBJ1-2, with D perhaps TRBD1 (5 bases). The germline CDR1 and CDR2 sequences are SGHAT and FQNNGV. V was cut by 1 base and J by 2 bases, with 17 bases left in between. The CDR3 extends over 17 amino acids. The CDR3 DNA is TGTGCCAGCAGCTTAGGGGGCGGCAAGGTGCTGAACTATGGCTACACCTTC. Translation gives CASSLGGGKVLNYGYTF. Based on the CDR3 plus reference TRBV11-2 and TRBJ1-2, the full variable domain is EAGVAQSPRYKIIEKRQSVAFWCNPISGHATLYWYQQILGQGPKLLIQFQNNGVVDDSQLPKDRFSAERLKGVDSTLKIQPAKLEDSAVYLCASSLGGGKVLNYGYTFGSGTRLTVV.

The chain couples TRBV21-1 to TRBJ1-4; TRBD1 reflects the table's D call only, with no check against the DNA. TRBV21-1 represents a pseudogene. The CDR3 runs to 15 residues. CDR3 loop: CASSPRDRDNEKLFF. CDR3 nucleotide sequence: TGTGCCAGCAGCCCACGGGACAGGGATAATGAAAAACTGTTTTTT.

As regards this clone: Compared with germline, one end of the junction differs, possibly owing to a read error. The genes are TRBV6-5 and TRBJ2-7; D may be TRBD1 (6 bases). Per germline, CDR1 MNHEY and CDR2 SVGAGI. This CDR3 is 14 amino acids long. This CDR3 is CASSYQAGVGEQHF. Here the CDR3 DNA reads TGTGCCAGCAGTTATCAGGCAGGGGTGGGCGAGCAGCACTTC.

This chain links TRBV5-1 with TRBJ1-2; 7 bases map to TRBD1. The CDR3 runs 14 residues. After removal of 0 bases from V and 8 bases from J, the junction contained 7 bases not matched to a gene. Looked up from germline, CDR1 is SGHRS and CDR2 is YFSETQ. CDR3 sequence (DNA): TGCGCCAGCAGCTTGGAGTACAGGGGCGGCGGCTACACCTTC. Protein product: CASSLEYRGGGYTF.

V and J are TRBV7-9 and TRBJ2-7; maybe TRBD2 (5 bases). From germline, CDR1 is SEHNR and CDR2 FQNEAQ (reference sequence). V was clipped by 3 bases and J by 5 bases, with 5 bases between them. This CDR3 has 11 amino acids. The CDR3 DNA reads TGTGCCAGCAGCTTTAGCGACGAGCAGTACTTC. Its translation: CASSFSDEQYF.

This rearrangement joins TRBV28 to TRBJ2-7; 10 nucleotides match TRBD2. Germline CDR1 reads MDHEN; CDR2 reads SYDVKM. Trimming at V came to 3 bases and at J to 2 bases, leaving 7 bases not matched to a gene. This CDR3 region has 16 residues. CDR3 amino acids: CASSFLGTSETYEQYF. For the CDR3, the DNA is TGTGCCAGCAGTTTCCTAGGGACTAGCGAGACCTACGAGCAGTACTTC.

The table lists this clone with a count of one. V and J are TRBV28 and TRBJ1-5; a weak D match, TRBD1 (5 bases). V gave up 6 bases and J gave up 4 bases, with 13 bases separating them. CDR3 length: 14 residues. CDR1 and CDR2 (germline): MDHEN, SYDVKM. The DNA for the CDR3 is TGTGCCAGCAGAACCGGGGGAGGAAATCAGCCCCAGCATTTT. It codes for CASRTGGGNQPQHF.

CDR3 protein: CASSYSGGVGEKLFF. The CDR3 DNA follows: TGTGCCAGCAGTTACTCGGGAGGTGTTGGGGAAAAACTGTTTTTT. The J gene is TRBJ1-4, the V gene TRBV6-5, with D hard to call. This CDR3 comprises 15 residues. Germline CDR1 and CDR2: MNHEY and SVGAGI. With 0 bases removed from V and 8 bases from J, the gap between germline ends came to 13 bases.